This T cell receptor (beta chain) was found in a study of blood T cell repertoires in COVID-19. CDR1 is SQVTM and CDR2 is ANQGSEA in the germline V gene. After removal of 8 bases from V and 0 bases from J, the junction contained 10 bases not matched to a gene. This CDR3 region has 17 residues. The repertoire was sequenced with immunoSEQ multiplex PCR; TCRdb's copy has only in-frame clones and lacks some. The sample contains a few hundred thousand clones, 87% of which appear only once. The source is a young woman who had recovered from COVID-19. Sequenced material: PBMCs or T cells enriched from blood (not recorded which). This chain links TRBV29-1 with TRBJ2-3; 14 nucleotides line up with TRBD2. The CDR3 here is CSPRLAGGKDSTDTQYF. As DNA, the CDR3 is TGCAGCCCCCGACTAGCGGGGGGGAAGGATAGCACAGATACGCAGTATTTT.